Below are 8 T cell receptor beta chains sequenced from a single sample in a study of blood T cells in healthy people across ages. Sample-barcoded 5' priming and a J-beta primer mix drove a second PCR of about 6 to 12 cycles. Via MiXCR, TCRdb re-called the 5' RACE reads, giving one row per CDR3 protein. This sample yields some 690,000 distinct CDR3 sequences, of which about 20% are seen a single time; roughly 22% belongs to the top ten. The specimen was blood. The source of these receptors is an older man in good health.

The chain links TRBV6-5 to TRBJ2-1; 9 positions match TRBD2. V trimming: 3 bases; J trimming: 6 bases; junction bases outside the gene matches: 6. Per germline, CDR1 MNHEY and CDR2 SVGAGI. The CDR3 spans 15 residues. Here the CDR3 reads CASSYIAGDFNEQFF. The CDR3, as DNA: TGTGCCAGCAGTTATATAGCGGGAGATTTCAATGAGCAGTTCTTC.

This clonotype was observed once. V gene TRBV11-2 combines with J gene TRBJ2-1; the match to TRBD2 covers 10 bases. The germline V gene has CDR1 SGHAT and CDR2 FQNNGV. The CDR3 covers 17 residues. V shed 2 bases, J shed 3 bases, and the junction held 7 bases outside the gene matches. CDR3 coding DNA: TGTGCCAGCAGCTTAAAAGTAGCGGGGGGCCTCTACAATGAGCAGTTCTTC. Translated: CASSLKVAGGLYNEQFF.

The gene calls are TRBV5-1 and TRBJ2-5; 11 bases are shared with TRBD1. CDR3 length: 15 residues. Germline trimming cut 3 bases from V and 5 bases from J; bases unmatched to any gene: 6. The germline V gene encodes CDR1 SGHRS and CDR2 YFSETQ. CDR3 DNA sequence: TGCGCCAGCAGCTGGACAGGGGGCCCGTGGGAGACCCAGTACTTC. Translation: CASSWTGGPWETQYF.

The table lists this clonotype with a few counts. V and J are TRBV5-1 and TRBJ1-1; D possibly corresponds to TRBD1 (5 bases). V lost 2 bases to trimming and J lost 2 bases, with 16 bases between them. Per the germline V gene, CDR1 is SGHRS and CDR2 is YFSETQ. The CDR3 runs 16 residues. The CDR3 reads CASSFRDPVLNTEAFF. In nucleotides, the CDR3 is TGCGCCAGCAGCTTCCGGGACCCCGTCTTAAACACTGAAGCTTTCTTT.

This clonotype showed up just once. V and J are TRBV18 and TRBJ2-7; D remains unclear. The J call may be mistaken, given a closer DNA end match to TRBJ2-5. The CDR3 sequence is 14 residues long. The V gene's germline CDR1 is KGHSH and CDR2 LQKENI. In DNA, the CDR3 is TGTGCCAGCTCACCACGCGGCCACTCGGAGACCCAGTACTTC. It encodes CASSPRGHSETQYF.

A few counts support this clonotype. This chain links TRBV5-5 with TRBJ1-2; no clear D gene. Germline lookup yields CDR1 SGHKS and CDR2 YYEKEE (reference sequence). The CDR3 consists of 16 residues. Trimming removed 1 base from V and 4 bases from J, with 17 bases in between. CDR3 bases: TGTGCCAGCAGCTTGCTTTTGCCAGGCGCCCTCTATGGCTACACCTTC. Translation: CASSLLLPGALYGYTF.

This clonotype was observed a handful of times. As DNA, the CDR3 is TGCAGTGCTAGAGAAGCCCTTAGTGGGGTACTGTTCTTC. This translates into CSAREALSGVLFF. The V call is TRBV20-1, the J call TRBJ2-1; the D is unclear. The germline V gene has CDR1 DFQATT and CDR2 SNEGSKA (reference sequence). CDR3 length: 13 residues. The V end lost 0 bases, the J end lost 15 bases, and 18 bases lay between the germline ends.

The J gene is TRBJ2-3, the V gene TRBV12-3 or TRBV12-4; D may correspond to TRBD1 or TRBD2 (6 bases each). The CDR3 contains 14 residues. V was cut by 5 bases and J by 6 bases, with 15 bases left in between. Written as DNA, the CDR3 is TGTGCCAGCAGTGAGGGGGAGGCGGTGGATACGCAGTATTTT. Amino acids: CASSEGEAVDTQYF.